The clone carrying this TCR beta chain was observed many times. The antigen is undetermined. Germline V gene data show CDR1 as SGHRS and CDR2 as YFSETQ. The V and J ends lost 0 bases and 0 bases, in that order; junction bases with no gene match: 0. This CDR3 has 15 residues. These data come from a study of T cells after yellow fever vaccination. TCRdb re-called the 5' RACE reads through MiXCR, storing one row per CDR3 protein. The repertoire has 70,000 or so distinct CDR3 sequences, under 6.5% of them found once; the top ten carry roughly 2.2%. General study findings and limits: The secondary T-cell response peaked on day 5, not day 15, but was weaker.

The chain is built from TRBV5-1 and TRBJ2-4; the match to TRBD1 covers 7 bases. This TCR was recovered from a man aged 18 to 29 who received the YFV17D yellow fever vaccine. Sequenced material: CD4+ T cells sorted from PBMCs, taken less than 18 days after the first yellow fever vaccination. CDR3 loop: CASSLAGGAKNIQYF. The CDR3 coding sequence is TGCGCCAGCAGCTTGGCAGGGGGAGCCAAAAACATTCAGTACTTC.